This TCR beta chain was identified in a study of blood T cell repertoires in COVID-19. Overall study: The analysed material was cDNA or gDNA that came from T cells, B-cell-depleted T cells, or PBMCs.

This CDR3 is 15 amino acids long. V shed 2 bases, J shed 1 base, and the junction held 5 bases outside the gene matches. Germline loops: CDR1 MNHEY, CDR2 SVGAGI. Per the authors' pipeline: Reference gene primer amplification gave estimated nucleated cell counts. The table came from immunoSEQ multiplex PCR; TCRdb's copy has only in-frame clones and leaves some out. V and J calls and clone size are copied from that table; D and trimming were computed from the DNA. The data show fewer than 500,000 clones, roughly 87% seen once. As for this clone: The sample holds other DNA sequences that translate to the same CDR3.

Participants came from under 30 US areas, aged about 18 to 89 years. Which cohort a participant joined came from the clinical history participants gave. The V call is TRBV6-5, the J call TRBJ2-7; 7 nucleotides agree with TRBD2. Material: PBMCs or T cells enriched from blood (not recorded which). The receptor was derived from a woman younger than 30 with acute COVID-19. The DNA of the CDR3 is TGTGCCAGCAGTTACGGGTCTAGCGGTTCCTACGAGCAGTACTTC. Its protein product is CASSYGSSGSYEQYF.